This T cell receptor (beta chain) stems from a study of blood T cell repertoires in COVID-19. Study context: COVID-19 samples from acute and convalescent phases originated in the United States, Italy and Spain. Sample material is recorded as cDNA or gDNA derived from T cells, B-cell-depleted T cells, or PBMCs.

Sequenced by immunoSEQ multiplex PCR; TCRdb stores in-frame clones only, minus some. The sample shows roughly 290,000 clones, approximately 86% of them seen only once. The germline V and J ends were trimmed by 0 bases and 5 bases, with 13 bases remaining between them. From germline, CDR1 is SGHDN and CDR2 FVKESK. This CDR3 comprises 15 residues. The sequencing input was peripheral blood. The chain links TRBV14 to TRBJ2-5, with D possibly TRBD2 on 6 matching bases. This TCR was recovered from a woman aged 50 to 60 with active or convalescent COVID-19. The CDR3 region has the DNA TGTGCCAGCAGCCAAGATGCATGGGGGGAGGAGACCCAGTACTTC. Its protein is CASSQDAWGEETQYF.